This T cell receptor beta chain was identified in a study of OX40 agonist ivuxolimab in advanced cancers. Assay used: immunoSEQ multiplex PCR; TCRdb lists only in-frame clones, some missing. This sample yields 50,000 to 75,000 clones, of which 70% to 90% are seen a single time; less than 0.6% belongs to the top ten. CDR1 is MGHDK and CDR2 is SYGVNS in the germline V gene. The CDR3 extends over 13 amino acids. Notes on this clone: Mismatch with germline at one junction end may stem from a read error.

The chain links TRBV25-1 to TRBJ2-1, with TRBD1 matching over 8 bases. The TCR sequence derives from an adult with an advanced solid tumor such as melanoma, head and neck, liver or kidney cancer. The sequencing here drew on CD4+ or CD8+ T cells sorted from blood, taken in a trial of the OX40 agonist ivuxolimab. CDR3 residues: CASTDLGQGAPVF. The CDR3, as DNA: TGTGCCAGCACCGATTTAGGGCAGGGGGCACCGGTCTTC.